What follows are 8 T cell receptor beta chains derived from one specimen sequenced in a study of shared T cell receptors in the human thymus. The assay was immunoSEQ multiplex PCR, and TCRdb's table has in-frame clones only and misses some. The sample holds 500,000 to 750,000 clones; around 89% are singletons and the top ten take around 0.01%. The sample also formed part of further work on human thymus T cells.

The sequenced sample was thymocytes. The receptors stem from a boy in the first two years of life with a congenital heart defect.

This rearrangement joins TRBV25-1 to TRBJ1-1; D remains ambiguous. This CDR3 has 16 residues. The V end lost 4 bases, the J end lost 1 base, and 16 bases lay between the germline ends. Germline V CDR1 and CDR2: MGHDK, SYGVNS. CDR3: CASSASGPRGNTEAFF. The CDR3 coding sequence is TGTGCCAGCAGTGCTTCCGGTCCTCGCGGGAACACTGAAGCTTTCTTT.

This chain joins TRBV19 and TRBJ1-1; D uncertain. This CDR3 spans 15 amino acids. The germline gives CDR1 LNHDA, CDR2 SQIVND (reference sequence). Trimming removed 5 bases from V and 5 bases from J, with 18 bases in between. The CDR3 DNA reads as TGTGCCAGTAGTTACGGGAACCCCAACGGGACTGAAGCTTTCTTT. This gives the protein CASSYGNPNGTEAFF.

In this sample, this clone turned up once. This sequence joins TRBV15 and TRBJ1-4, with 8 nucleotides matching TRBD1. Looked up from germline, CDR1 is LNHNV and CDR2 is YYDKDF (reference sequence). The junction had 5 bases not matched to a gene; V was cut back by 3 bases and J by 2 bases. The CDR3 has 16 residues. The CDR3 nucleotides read TGTGCCACCAGCAGGGGGACAGGCCCTACTAATGAAAAACTGTTTTTT. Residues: CATSRGTGPTNEKLFF.

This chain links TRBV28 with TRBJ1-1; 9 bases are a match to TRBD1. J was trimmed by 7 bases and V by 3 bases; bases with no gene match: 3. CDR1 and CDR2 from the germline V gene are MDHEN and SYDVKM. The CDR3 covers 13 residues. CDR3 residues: CASSLGTGLEAFF. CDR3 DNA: TGTGCCAGCAGTTTGGGGACAGGGCTTGAAGCTTTCTTT.

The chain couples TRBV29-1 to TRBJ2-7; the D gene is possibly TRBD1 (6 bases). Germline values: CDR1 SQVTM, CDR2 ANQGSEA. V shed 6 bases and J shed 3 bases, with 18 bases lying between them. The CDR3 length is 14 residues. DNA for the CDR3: TGCAGCGTAGCCCCGACAGGTACCGTCTACGAGCAGTACTTC. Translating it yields CSVAPTGTVYEQYF.

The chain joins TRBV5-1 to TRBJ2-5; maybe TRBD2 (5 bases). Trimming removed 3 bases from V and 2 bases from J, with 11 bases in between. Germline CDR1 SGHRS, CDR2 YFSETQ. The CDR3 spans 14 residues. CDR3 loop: CASSSRGVQETQYF. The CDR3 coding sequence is TGCGCCAGCAGCTCTCGGGGAGTTCAAGAGACCCAGTACTTC.

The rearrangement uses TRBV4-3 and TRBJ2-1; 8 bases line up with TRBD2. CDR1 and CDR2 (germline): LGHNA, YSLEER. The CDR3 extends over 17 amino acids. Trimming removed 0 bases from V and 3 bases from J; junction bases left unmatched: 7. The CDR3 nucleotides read TGCGCCAGCAGCCAAGATGGGCTAGCGGGTTTCTACAATGAGCAGTTCTTC. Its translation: CASSQDGLAGFYNEQFF.

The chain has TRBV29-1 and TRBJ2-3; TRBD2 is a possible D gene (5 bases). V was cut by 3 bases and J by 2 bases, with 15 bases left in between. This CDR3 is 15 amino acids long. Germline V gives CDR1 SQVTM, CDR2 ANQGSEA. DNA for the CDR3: TGCAGCGTTGACCGACTACCAGAATACACAGATACGCAGTATTTT. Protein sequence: CSVDRLPEYTDTQYF.